One sample yielded the 3 T cell receptor beta chains listed below, sequenced in a study of CD8+CD57+ T cells in acquired aplastic anemia. Genomic DNA, serving as template, underwent TCR beta VDJ and CDR3 profiling. TCRdb called the reads again in MiXCR, with one record for every CDR3 protein. The table has about 180,000 distinct CDR3 sequences, nearly 65% seen once. CD8+CD57+ cell expansion had been shown by flow cytometry in patients chosen for sequencing. The specimen sequenced was sorted CD4+, CD8+, or CD8+CD57+ T cells (not recorded which) from PBMCs. The origin of the receptors is a human donor with aplastic anemia.

The V call is TRBV9, the J call TRBJ1-2, with D possibly matching TRBD1 (6 bases). The V end was cut by 2 bases, the J end by 1 base, with 9 bases between. CDR3 length equals 14 residues. Germline CDR1 is SGDLS and CDR2 is YYNGEE. This CDR3 is CASSVEGGNYGYTF. The CDR3 coding sequence is TGTGCCAGCAGCGTCGAGGGGGGTAACTATGGCTACACCTTC.

The chain joins TRBV12-3 or TRBV12-4 to TRBJ1-2; D may be TRBD1 (6 bases). V shed 6 bases and J shed 4 bases, with 18 bases lying between them. The CDR3 is 15 amino acids. CDR3 protein: CASSQDSLLTYGYTF. In nucleotides, the CDR3 is TGTGCCAGCAGCCAGGACAGTCTCTTGACCTATGGCTACACCTTC.

In regard to this clonotype: An end of the junction differs from the germline gene, which may be a read error. The chain has TRBV5-6 and TRBJ2-5; D perhaps matches TRBD1 (6 bases). There are 9 residues in the CDR3. CDR1 SGHDT and CDR2 YYEEEE come from the germline V gene. In DNA, the CDR3 is TGTGCCAGCAGCCCGACTCAGGGGTGG. Translated: CASSPTQGW. Filled out from reference TRBV5-6 and TRBJ2-5, the complete variable domain reads DAGVTQSPTHLIKTRGQQVTLRCSPKSGHDTVSWYQQALGQGPQFIFQYYEEEERQRGNFPDRFSGHQFPNYSSELNVNALLLGDSALYLCASSPTQGWGPGTRLLVL.